The 9 T cell receptor beta chains reported below all come from one sample, sequenced in a study of regulatory T cells in long-lasting Graves disease. Construction of TCR beta libraries relied on iRepertoire HTBI primers and on Arm-PCR targeting CDR3 regions. One entry per CDR3 protein results from TCRdb running MiXCR on the multiplex PCR reads. The profile shows more than 350,000 distinct CDR3 sequences, over 20% of them singletons. Time point given: persistent/refractory GD, antithyroid drugs over 5 years with positive TRAb. Isolated PBMC RNA provided the starting material for the TCR library. The sequences come from peripheral blood mononuclear cells (PBMCs), collected when the disease was refractory, from a patient treated with antithyroid drugs. The receptors were sampled from a female donor with Graves disease.

This clonotype was picked up many times. The chain has TRBV20-1 and TRBJ1-6; D unresolved. The CDR3 runs 13 residues. Germline loops: CDR1 DFQATT, CDR2 SNEGSKA (reference sequence). V lost 0 bases to trimming and J lost 7 bases, with 7 bases between them. The CDR3 reads CSARDEYNSPLHF. Written as DNA, the CDR3 is TGCAGTGCTAGAGATGAGTACAATTCACCCCTCCACTTT.

The rearrangement joins TRBV19 to TRBJ2-2; TRBD1 is a possible D gene (6 bases). Germline-derived CDR1 and CDR2 are LNHDA and SQIVND (reference sequence). This CDR3 region has 17 residues. Trimming took off 5 bases at V and 2 bases at J, with 18 bases between the two ends. The CDR3 loop reads CASSPDKGEINTGELFF. In DNA form, the CDR3 reads TGTGCCAGTAGTCCTGACAAGGGGGAAATAAACACCGGGGAGCTGTTTTTT.

There are many counts of this clonotype. The V call is TRBV28, the J call TRBJ1-5, with 7 bases that match TRBD1. CDR3 length equals 15 residues. Germline CDR1 reads MDHEN; CDR2 reads SYDVKM. Trimming removed 7 bases from V and 4 bases from J; junction bases left unmatched: 10. DNA of the CDR3: TGTGCCAGCAAGGATGGACAGGTAGTAAATCAGCCCCAGCATTTT. This encodes CASKDGQVVNQPQHF.

The genes are TRBV15 and TRBJ1-1; weak D call: TRBD1 (6 bases). Trimming removed 0 bases at V and 0 bases at J, with 11 bases between. The CDR3 is 16 amino acids. Looked up from germline, CDR1 is LNHNV and CDR2 is YYDKDF (reference sequence). The CDR3 protein is CATSRDLGQLNTEAFF. CDR3 DNA: TGTGCCACCAGCAGAGATTTAGGACAGTTGAACACTGAAGCTTTCTTT.

This clonotype was seen at least ten times. This chain connects TRBV20-1 to TRBJ2-7, with 10 bases aligning to TRBD2. The germline gives CDR1 DFQATT, CDR2 SNEGSKA (reference sequence). V lost 3 bases and J lost 3; bases outside the gene matches: 5. This CDR3 region has 14 residues. The CDR3 sequence is CSASRPSGSYEQYF. The CDR3 region has the DNA TGCAGTGCTAGTCGGCCTAGCGGGAGCTACGAGCAGTACTTC.

The rearrangement joins TRBV5-1 to TRBJ2-5; D remains unclear. This CDR3 contains 15 residues. Germline V lookup: CDR1 SGHRS, CDR2 YFSETQ. V lost 4 bases and J lost 2, with 15 bases in between. CDR3 nucleotides: TGCGCCAGCAGCGGGCGTGTCGGAATGCAAGAGACCCAGTACTTC. This encodes CASSGRVGMQETQYF.

At least ten counts were recorded for this clonotype. V is TRBV30 and J is TRBJ2-5, with D possibly TRBD2 on 6 matching bases. Germline lookup yields CDR1 GTSNPN and CDR2 SVGIG (reference sequence). This CDR3 region has 14 residues. Trimming left V 3 bases short and J 1 base short, with 12 bases between. The CDR3 is CAWSKGLLQETQYF. The CDR3 DNA is TGTGCCTGGAGCAAGGGACTCCTCCAAGAGACCCAGTACTTC.

This chain links TRBV7-6 with TRBJ1-5; no clear D gene. Per germline, CDR1 SGHVS and CDR2 FNYEAQ. The CDR3 loop spans 13 amino acids. V lost 2 bases and J 3 bases, leaving 5 bases between the germline ends. Here the CDR3 reads CASSLSANQPQHF. The CDR3, as DNA: TGTGCCAGCAGCTTAAGTGCCAATCAGCCCCAGCATTTT.

In its sample, this clonotype was seen a few times. The J gene is TRBJ2-5, the V gene TRBV2; tentatively, D is TRBD2 (6 bases). The CDR3 totals 12 residues. CDR1 and CDR2 (germline): SNHLY, FYNNEI. V lost 6 bases, J lost 5 bases, and 10 bases lay in between. CDR3 protein: CASRGDFETQYF. Here the CDR3 DNA reads TGTGCCAGCAGGGGGGACTTTGAGACCCAGTACTTC.